This TCR beta chain was identified during a study of identifying expanded T cells in peripheral blood. Deletions cut 1 base from V and 4 bases from J, with 13 bases between. This CDR3 spans 15 amino acids. Germline V CDR1 and CDR2: SGHDT, YYEEEE. No infections or other immune events were documented during collection. Generated by immunoSEQ multiplex PCR, the TCRdb table keeps only in-frame clones and is missing some. The profile shows 120,000 or so clones, approximately 80% of them singletons. A word on this clone: Its antigen is unidentified.

Points from the study as a whole: Over approximately two and four weeks, about 16 and 19 clones changed, versus roughly 1.1 between replicates. Across healthy donors, higher total template counts meant significantly greater approximately 2-week count variance.

The sample comprised blood. The TCR was taken from a person between 18 and 75 years old in good health. The chain joins TRBV5-6 to TRBJ2-3; D possibly uses TRBD1 or TRBD2 (5 bases each). Here the CDR3 DNA reads TGTGCCAGCAGCTTGATGGCAGGGAGACCAGATACGCAGTATTTT. Residues: CASSLMAGRPDTQYF.